This T cell receptor (beta chain) is drawn from a study of T cell responses to AZD1222 COVID-19 vaccine. With 3 bases removed from V and 6 bases from J, the gap between germline ends came to 16 bases. The CDR3 contains 14 residues. Germline V gene sequence: CDR1 SGHRS, CDR2 YFSETQ. General study findings and limits: Only a handful of individuals given AZD1222 were seropositive at baseline.

Only in-frame clones appear in the TCRdb table, and some are missing; sequencing was by immunoSEQ multiplex PCR. Of 130,000 to 150,000 clones in the sample, about nine tenths are singletons; the top ten hold 2.8%. Of note for this clone: The antigen remains unidentified.

The chain recombines TRBV5-1 with TRBJ2-7; possibly TRBD1 for D (5 bases). The input for sequencing was peripheral blood, taken on day 0 of MenACWY control vaccination. This receptor was taken from an adult in good health. The CDR3 sequence: CASSSGSSRSEQYF. Here the CDR3 DNA reads TGCGCCAGCAGCTCAGGGTCCAGCAGATCCGAGCAGTACTTC.